The 24 T cell receptor beta chains listed next were all sequenced from one sample in a study of post-analysis software for immune sequencing data. Broader study findings: TRBV5-6, TRBV5-1 and TRBV20-1 belonged to a set of roughly 5 TRBV segments that were more frequent in patients than controls.

Incorporated into the TCR beta cDNA libraries were unique molecular identifiers, which served to reduce PCR and sequencing biases. TCRdb processed the PCR reads anew with MiXCR; each CDR3 protein has one entry. Of about 500,000 distinct CDR3 sequences in the sample, over 35% were seen once. These receptors have no identified antigens. The specimen was blood. These receptors were taken from a girl aged 5 to 17 with multiple sclerosis.

This clonotype occurred many times. The chain couples TRBV29-1 to TRBJ1-2; 7 bases line up with TRBD1. The CDR3 has 14 residues. Germline CDR1 reads SQVTM; CDR2 reads ANQGSEA. The V segment lost 5 bases and the J segment 8 bases; nucleotides outside the gene matches: 14. CDR3 coding DNA: TGCAGCGTTTTAAGAGTCACAGGGGAGGACGGCTACACCTTC. It translates to CSVLRVTGEDGYTF. Together with reference TRBV29-1 and TRBJ1-2, the CDR3 gives the full variable domain: SAVISQKPSRDICQRGTSLTIQCQVDSQVTMMFWYRQQPGQSLTLIATANQGSEATYESGFVIDKFPISRPNLTFSTLTVSNMSPEDSSIYLCSVLRVTGEDGYTFGSGTRLTVV.

This clonotype has a handful of counts. The rearrangement uses TRBV7-2 and TRBJ2-3; 7 bases are shared with TRBD2. CDR3 length: 16 amino acids. CDR1 is SGHTA and CDR2 is FQGNSA in the germline V gene. Losses at the gene ends were 1 base for V and 4 bases for J; bases not matched to a gene: 8. CDR3 in amino acids: CASSLGVGGPPDTQYF. The CDR3 DNA reads TGTGCCAGCAGCTTAGGGGTGGGAGGGCCCCCAGATACGCAGTATTTT.

This clonotype was counted only a few times. Compared with germline, one end of the junction differs, possibly owing to a read error. The rearrangement links TRBV29-1 to TRBJ1-1, with D possibly TRBD1 on 6 matching bases. The CDR3 length is 13 residues. Germline V CDR1 and CDR2: SQVTM, ANQGSEA. The CDR3, as DNA: TGCAGCGTTGTAAAGGGAGGGGACACTGAGGCTTTCTTT. This sequence encodes CSVVKGGDTEAFF.

V usage is TRBV6-1 and J usage is TRBJ1-5; 7 positions match TRBD1. This CDR3 has 14 amino acids. Looked up from germline, CDR1 is MNHNS and CDR2 is SASEGT. V gave up 4 bases and J gave up 6 bases; unmatched junction bases: 6. The CDR3 is CASSAGQGGQPQHF. CDR3 coding DNA: TGTGCCAGCAGTGCCGGCCAGGGGGGTCAGCCCCAGCATTTT.

V gene TRBV9 combines with J gene TRBJ2-7; 9 bases are shared with TRBD2. CDR1 and CDR2 (germline): SGDLS, YYNGEE. After removal of 4 bases from V and 1 base from J, the junction contained 6 bases not matched to a gene. CDR3 length: 15 amino acids. CDR3 sequence reads: CASSFRSGSSYEQYF. DNA of the CDR3: TGTGCCAGCAGCTTTCGTAGCGGGAGTTCCTACGAGCAGTACTTC.

This chain links TRBV15 with TRBJ2-7, with TRBD1 matching 10 bases. After removal of 1 base from V and 5 bases from J, the junction contained 5 bases not matched to a gene. Germline CDR1 and CDR2: LNHNV and YYDKDF (reference sequence). The CDR3 runs 15 residues. CDR3: CATSRGTGQGNEQYF. In nucleotides, the CDR3 is TGTGCCACCAGCAGAGGTACGGGACAGGGGAACGAGCAGTACTTC.

This clonotype turned up a few times. V and J are TRBV20-1 and TRBJ1-1; D may be TRBD1 (6 bases). Germline CDR1 and CDR2: DFQATT and SNEGSKA (reference sequence). Deletions cut 5 bases from V and 4 bases from J, with 14 bases between. CDR3 size: 13 residues. Written as DNA, the CDR3 is TGCAGTGCTCCGAGGGGGAGGGGCACTGAAGCTTTCTTT. Translating it yields CSAPRGRGTEAFF.

The chain recombines TRBV6-2 or TRBV6-3 with TRBJ1-1, with D possibly matching TRBD1 (5 bases). CDR1 MNHEY and CDR2 SVGEGT come from the germline V gene. The CDR3 totals 12 residues. Trimming took 8 bases from V and 4 from J, leaving 11 bases between them. CDR3 DNA sequence: TGTGCCAGCGGCAGGGTTGGCACTGAAGCTTTCTTT. As protein: CASGRVGTEAFF.

The rearrangement links TRBV20-1 to TRBJ2-5, with a weak D call TRBD2 (5 bases). The CDR3 covers 15 residues. V lost 5 bases and J lost 4, with 20 bases in between. Germline lookup yields CDR1 DFQATT and CDR2 SNEGSKA (reference sequence). The CDR3 coding sequence is TGCAGTGCTCCCCGGCGGGCAGGCGCGACAGAGACCCAGTACTTC. Encoded protein: CSAPRRAGATETQYF.

This clonotype was counted a few times. CDR3 sequence reads: CATMAAASTDTQYF. As DNA, the CDR3 is TGTGCCACCATGGCCGCGGCTAGCACAGATACGCAGTATTTT. This sequence joins TRBV24-1 and TRBJ2-3; D unresolved. CDR1 and CDR2 from the germline V gene are KGHDR and SFDVKD. With 8 bases removed from V and 0 bases from J, the gap between germline ends came to 11 bases. The CDR3 is made up of 14 amino acids.

The chain is built from TRBV2 and TRBJ2-2; weak D call: TRBD1 (6 bases). V lost 10 bases and J lost 1, with 13 bases in between. The CDR3 length is 14 residues. Germline lookup yields CDR1 SNHLY and CDR2 FYNNEI. As DNA, the CDR3 is TGTGCCATCCTGACAGGAGAGAACACCGGGGAGCTGTTTTTT. Residues: CAILTGENTGELFF.

The rearrangement joins TRBV20-1 to TRBJ2-7; D call uncertain. The germline gives CDR1 DFQATT, CDR2 SNEGSKA (reference sequence). This CDR3 is built from 14 residues. V shed 5 bases and J shed 0 bases, with 14 bases lying between them. The CDR3 region is CSARAGPSSYEQYF. The CDR3 DNA reads TGCAGTGCTCGCGCTGGGCCAAGCTCCTACGAGCAGTACTTC.

This clonotype was found a few times. The V gene is TRBV20-1, the J gene TRBJ2-1; D may be TRBD1 or TRBD2 (5 bases each). This CDR3 region has 15 residues. From germline, CDR1 is DFQATT and CDR2 SNEGSKA (reference sequence). V lost 6 bases and J 5 bases, leaving 20 bases between the germline ends. The CDR3 here is CSAPNLSGHDNEQFF. The CDR3, as DNA: TGCAGTGCCCCCAACCTCAGCGGACACGACAATGAGCAGTTCTTC.

This sequence joins TRBV29-1 and TRBJ2-5; D may be TRBD2 (6 bases). Trimming removed 7 bases at V and 5 bases at J, with 14 bases between. Germline V gene sequence: CDR1 SQVTM, CDR2 ANQGSEA. CDR3 length: 12 residues. CDR3 sequence reads: CSEPGLRETQYF. CDR3 DNA sequence: TGCAGCGAACCGGGACTGAGGGAGACCCAGTACTTC.

A few counts support this clonotype. The chain employs TRBV20-1 and TRBJ2-1; no firm D call. This CDR3 region has 15 residues. The V gene's germline CDR1 is DFQATT and CDR2 SNEGSKA (reference sequence). V was trimmed by 0 bases and J by 4 bases, leaving 13 bases between them. This chain's CDR3 is CSAREGQVLYNEQFF. In DNA form, the CDR3 reads TGCAGTGCTAGAGAGGGTCAGGTCCTATACAATGAGCAGTTCTTC.

The chain links TRBV27 to TRBJ1-2, with D possibly TRBD1 on 5 matching bases. V shed 3 bases and J shed 4 bases, with 9 bases lying between them. The CDR3 length is 13 residues. Germline V gene data show CDR1 as MNHEY and CDR2 as SMNVEV (reference sequence). The CDR3 DNA sequence: TGTGCCAGCAGTTTGCGGCAGGGCTATGGCTACACCTTC. It yields the protein CASSLRQGYGYTF.

The chain couples TRBV7-2 to TRBJ1-5; 9 bases are shared with TRBD1. From germline, CDR1 is SGHTA and CDR2 FQGNSA. V lost 1 base to trimming and J lost 6 bases; unmatched junction nucleotides: 4. This CDR3 comprises 15 residues. The CDR3 DNA is TGTGCCAGCAGCTTAGAAAGGACAGGGGTTCAGCCCCAGCATTTT. The encoded protein is CASSLERTGVQPQHF.

This clonotype was seen only a few times. The genes are TRBV20-1 and TRBJ1-5, with a tentative D call TRBD1 (6 bases). The V and J ends lost 1 base and 6 bases respectively, with 13 bases between them. The CDR3 has 14 amino acids. Germline values: CDR1 DFQATT, CDR2 SNEGSKA (reference sequence). In nucleotides, the CDR3 is TGCAGTGCTAGAGGAAACAGGGAAGGTCAGCCCCAGCATTTT. This sequence encodes CSARGNREGQPQHF.

The V gene is TRBV29-1, the J gene TRBJ2-7; 7 nucleotides line up with TRBD1. There are 17 residues in the CDR3. CDR1 is SQVTM and CDR2 is ANQGSEA in the germline V gene. V shed 3 bases, J shed 0 bases, and the junction held 14 bases outside the gene matches. The CDR3 sequence is CSVELGAGGTPSYEQYF. CDR3 sequence (DNA): TGCAGCGTTGAGTTAGGTGCAGGGGGAACTCCCTCCTACGAGCAGTACTTC.

This clonotype came up a few times. V usage is TRBV7-9 and J usage is TRBJ1-1; 9 nucleotides match TRBD1. Germline-derived CDR1 and CDR2 are SEHNR and FQNEAQ (reference sequence). The CDR3 has 17 amino acids. J was trimmed by 0 bases and V by 0 bases; bases with no gene match: 5. Here the CDR3 DNA reads TGTGCCAGCAGCTTAGCGGGACAGGGCGGGGTGAACACTGAAGCTTTCTTT. Translating it yields CASSLAGQGGVNTEAFF.

A few counts support this clonotype. This sequence joins TRBV7-3 and TRBJ2-1; D call uncertain. This CDR3 comprises 16 residues. Germline CDR1 and CDR2: SGHTA and FQGTGA. The germline V and J ends were trimmed by 5 bases and 0 bases, with 14 bases remaining between them. CDR3 region: CASSPGSGFSYNEQFF. Written as DNA, the CDR3 is TGTGCCAGCAGCCCTGGTTCCGGCTTCTCCTACAATGAGCAGTTCTTC.

As for this clonotype: This may arise from a read error, as a much more abundant clone is one base away. The chain combines TRBV20-1 with TRBJ2-5, with a possible D match to TRBD2 (6 bases). The CDR3 is made up of 11 amino acids. The germline V gene has CDR1 DFQATT and CDR2 SNEGSKA (reference sequence). Trimming took off 3 bases at V and 11 bases at J, with 13 bases between the two ends. The CDR3 reads CSASLASEQYF. The CDR3 nucleotides are TGCAGTGCTAGCCTAGCGAGTGAGCAGTACTTC.

V is TRBV5-1 and J is TRBJ1-2; D might be TRBD1 (5 bases). The germline gives CDR1 SGHRS, CDR2 YFSETQ. Trimming shortened V by 0 bases and J by 6 bases, and 15 bases separated the two germline ends. The CDR3 is 15 residues long. In nucleotides, the CDR3 is TGCGCCAGCAGCTTGGCTCCGGGGCCCCGCGATGGCTACACCTTC. Translation gives CASSLAPGPRDGYTF.

With regard to this clonotype: A junction end diverges from the germline sequence, so it may reflect a read error. The J gene is TRBJ2-5, the V gene TRBV12-3 or TRBV12-4; D might be TRBD2 (6 bases). The CDR3 covers 15 residues. This CDR3 reads CASSVAEGGQETQYF. The CDR3 DNA reads as TGTGCCAGCAGTGTAGCGGAGGGAGGACAAGAGACCCAGTACTTC.